This T cell receptor beta chain was obtained from a study of blood T cell repertoires in COVID-19. The overall study: Acute and convalescent COVID-19 samples came from the United States, Italy and Spain. T cells, B-cell-depleted T cells, or PBMCs supplied cDNA or gDNA.

V lost 0 bases and J lost 0, with 6 bases in between. The CDR3 has 14 residues. Germline values: CDR1 SGHTS, CDR2 YDEGEE. Source study methods: How many nucleated cells were present was estimated from reference gene primer amplification. Generated by immunoSEQ multiplex PCR, the TCRdb table keeps only in-frame clones and is missing some. The DNA was the basis for D and trimming; V, J and clone size are from that table. The sample has 50,000 to 60,000 clones, 75% to 85% seen once. The sequencing sample was made of peripheral blood. The chain combines TRBV5-8 with TRBJ1-1; no firm D call. This receptor was taken from a man aged 35 to 55 with acute or convalescent COVID-19. The CDR3: CASSLGALNTEAFF. CDR3 sequence (DNA): TGTGCCAGCAGCTTGGGGGCCCTGAACACTGAAGCTTTCTTT.